This T cell receptor (beta chain) was identified during a study of blood T cell repertoires in COVID-19. Study information: Samples of COVID-19 (acute and convalescent) were obtained from the United States, Italy and Spain. T cells, B-cell-depleted T cells, or PBMCs supplied cDNA or gDNA.

Germline CDR1 reads SGDLS; CDR2 reads YYNGEE. V lost 0 bases and J lost 6, with 13 bases in between. The CDR3 extends over 15 amino acids. This clone showed up just a few times. As processed by the authors: For nucleated cells, counts were estimated from reference gene primer amplification. Sequenced by immunoSEQ multiplex PCR; TCRdb stores in-frame clones only, minus some. That table gives V, J and clone size, and the DNA gave D and trimming. The data hold around 230,000 clones, with approximately 83% observed a single time. The receptor comes from a woman of 80 years or more with acute or convalescent COVID-19. Sample: peripheral blood. The chain combines TRBV9 with TRBJ1-5, with a weak D call TRBD1 (6 bases). The CDR3 loop is CASSVGQGPSQPQHF. As DNA, the CDR3 is TGTGCCAGCAGCGTAGGGCAGGGGCCAAGTCAGCCCCAGCATTTT.